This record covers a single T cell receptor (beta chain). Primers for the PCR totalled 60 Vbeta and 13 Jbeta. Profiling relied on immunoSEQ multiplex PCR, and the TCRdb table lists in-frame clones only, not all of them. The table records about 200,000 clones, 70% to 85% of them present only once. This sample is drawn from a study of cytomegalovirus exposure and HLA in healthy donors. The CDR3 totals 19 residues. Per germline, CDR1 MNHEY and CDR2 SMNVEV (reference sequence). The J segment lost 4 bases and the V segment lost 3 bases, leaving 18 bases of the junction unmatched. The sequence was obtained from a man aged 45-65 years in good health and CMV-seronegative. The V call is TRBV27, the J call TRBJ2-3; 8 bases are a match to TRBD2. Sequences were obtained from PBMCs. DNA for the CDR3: TGTGCCAGCAGTTTCCTTCTATCCGGGACTAGGCTTATTGCAGATACGCAGTATTTT. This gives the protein CASSFLLSGTRLIADTQYF.